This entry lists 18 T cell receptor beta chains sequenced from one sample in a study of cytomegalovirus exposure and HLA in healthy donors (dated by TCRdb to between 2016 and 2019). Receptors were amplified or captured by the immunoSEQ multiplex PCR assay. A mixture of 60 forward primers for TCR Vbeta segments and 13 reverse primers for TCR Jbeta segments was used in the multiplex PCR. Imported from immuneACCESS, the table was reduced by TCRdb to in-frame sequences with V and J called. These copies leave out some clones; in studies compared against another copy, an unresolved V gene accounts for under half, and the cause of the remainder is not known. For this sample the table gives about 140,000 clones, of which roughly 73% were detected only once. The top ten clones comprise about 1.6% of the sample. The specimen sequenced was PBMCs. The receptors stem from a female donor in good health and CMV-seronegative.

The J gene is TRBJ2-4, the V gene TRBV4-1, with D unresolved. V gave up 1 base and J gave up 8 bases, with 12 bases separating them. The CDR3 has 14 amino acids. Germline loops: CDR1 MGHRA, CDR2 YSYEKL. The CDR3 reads CASSQGQTRDIQYF. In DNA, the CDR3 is TGCGCCAGCAGCCAAGGGCAGACTCGGGACATTCAGTACTTC.

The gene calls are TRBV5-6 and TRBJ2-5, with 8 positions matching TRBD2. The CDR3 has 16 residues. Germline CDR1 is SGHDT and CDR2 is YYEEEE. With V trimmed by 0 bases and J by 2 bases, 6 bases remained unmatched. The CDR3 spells CASSLDERGPQETQYF. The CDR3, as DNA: TGTGCCAGCAGCTTGGACGAGCGGGGGCCGCAAGAGACCCAGTACTTC.

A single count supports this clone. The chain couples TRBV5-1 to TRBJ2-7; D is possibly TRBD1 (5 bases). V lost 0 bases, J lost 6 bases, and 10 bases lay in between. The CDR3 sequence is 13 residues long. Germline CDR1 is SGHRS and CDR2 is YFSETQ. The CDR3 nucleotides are TGCGCCAGCAGCTTGGCTAATCAGGGCGAGCAGTACTTC. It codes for CASSLANQGEQYF.

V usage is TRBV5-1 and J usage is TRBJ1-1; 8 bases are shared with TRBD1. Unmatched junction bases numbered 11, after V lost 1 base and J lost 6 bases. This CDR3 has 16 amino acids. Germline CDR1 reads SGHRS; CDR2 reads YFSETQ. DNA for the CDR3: TGCGCCAGCAGCTTGTCTCCACTCAGGGGGCTCTCTGAAGCTTTCTTT. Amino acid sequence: CASSLSPLRGLSEAFF.

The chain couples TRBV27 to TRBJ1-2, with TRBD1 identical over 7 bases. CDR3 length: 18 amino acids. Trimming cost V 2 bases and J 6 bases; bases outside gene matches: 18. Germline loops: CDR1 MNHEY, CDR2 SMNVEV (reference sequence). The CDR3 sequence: CASSLTPHQSDRVNGYTF. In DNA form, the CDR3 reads TGTGCCAGCAGTTTAACTCCCCACCAAAGCGACAGGGTCAATGGCTACACCTTC.

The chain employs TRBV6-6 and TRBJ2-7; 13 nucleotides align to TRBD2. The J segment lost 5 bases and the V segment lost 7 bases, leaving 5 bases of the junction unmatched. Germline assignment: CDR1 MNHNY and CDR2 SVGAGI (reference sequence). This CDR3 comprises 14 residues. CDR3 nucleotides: TGTGCCAGCAACGGACTAGCGGGAGTAGACGAGCAGTACTTC. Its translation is CASNGLAGVDEQYF.

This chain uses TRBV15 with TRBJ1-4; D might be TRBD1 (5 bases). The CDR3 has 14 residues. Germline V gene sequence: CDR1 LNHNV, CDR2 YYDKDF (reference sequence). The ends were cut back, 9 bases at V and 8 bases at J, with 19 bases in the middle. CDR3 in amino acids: CATKKQGGFEKLFF. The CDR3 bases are TGTGCCACTAAGAAGCAGGGAGGGTTCGAAAAACTGTTTTTT.

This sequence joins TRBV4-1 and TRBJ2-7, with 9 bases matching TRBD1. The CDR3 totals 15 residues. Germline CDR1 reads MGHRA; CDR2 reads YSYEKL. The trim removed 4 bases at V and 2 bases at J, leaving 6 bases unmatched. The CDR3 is CASSPGQGRAYEQYF. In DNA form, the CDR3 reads TGCGCCAGCAGCCCGGGACAGGGACGGGCCTACGAGCAGTACTTC.

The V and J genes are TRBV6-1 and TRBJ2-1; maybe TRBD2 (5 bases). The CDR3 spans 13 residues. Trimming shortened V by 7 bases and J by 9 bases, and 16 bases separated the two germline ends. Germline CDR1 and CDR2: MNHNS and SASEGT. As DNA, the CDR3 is TGTGCCAGCATCTTTCTAGCCGGCGGTGAGCAGTTCTTC. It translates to CASIFLAGGEQFF.

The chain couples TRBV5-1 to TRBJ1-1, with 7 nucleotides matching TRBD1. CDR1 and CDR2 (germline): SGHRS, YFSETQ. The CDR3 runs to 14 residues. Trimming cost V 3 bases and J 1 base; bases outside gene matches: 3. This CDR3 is CASSSGTANTEAFF. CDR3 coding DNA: TGCGCCAGCAGCTCCGGGACAGCGAACACTGAAGCTTTCTTT.

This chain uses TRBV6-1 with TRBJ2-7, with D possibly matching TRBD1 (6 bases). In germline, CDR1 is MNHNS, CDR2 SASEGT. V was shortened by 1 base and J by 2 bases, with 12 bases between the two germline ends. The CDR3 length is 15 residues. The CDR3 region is CASSEVGTGPYEQYF. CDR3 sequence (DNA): TGTGCCAGCAGTGAAGTAGGTACAGGGCCCTACGAGCAGTACTTC.

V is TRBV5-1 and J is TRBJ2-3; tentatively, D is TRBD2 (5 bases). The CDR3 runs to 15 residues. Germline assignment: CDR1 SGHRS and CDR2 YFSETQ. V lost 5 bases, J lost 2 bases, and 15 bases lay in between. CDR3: CASSLKRASTDTQYF. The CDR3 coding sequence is TGCGCCAGCAGTTTAAAGAGGGCGTCCACAGATACGCAGTATTTT.

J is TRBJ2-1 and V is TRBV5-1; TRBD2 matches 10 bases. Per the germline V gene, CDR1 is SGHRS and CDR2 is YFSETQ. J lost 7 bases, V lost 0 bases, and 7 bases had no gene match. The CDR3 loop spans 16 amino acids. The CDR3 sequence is CASSLEGLAMENEQFF. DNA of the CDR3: TGCGCCAGCAGCTTGGAGGGACTAGCGATGGAGAATGAGCAGTTCTTC. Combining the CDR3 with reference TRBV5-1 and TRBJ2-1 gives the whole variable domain KAGVTQTPRYLIKTRGQQVTLSCSPISGHRSVSWYQQTPGQGLQFLFEYFSETQRNKGNFPGRFSGRQFSNSRSEMNVSTLELGDSALYLCASSLEGLAMENEQFFGPGTRLTVL.

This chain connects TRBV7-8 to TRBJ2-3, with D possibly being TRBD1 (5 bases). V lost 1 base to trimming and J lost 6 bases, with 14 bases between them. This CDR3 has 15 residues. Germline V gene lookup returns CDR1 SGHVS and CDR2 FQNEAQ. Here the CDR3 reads CASSLEIRESDTQYF. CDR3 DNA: TGTGCCAGCAGCTTAGAGATCAGGGAATCCGATACGCAGTATTTT.

The CDR3 protein is CASQRTGDTTPPEAFF. The CDR3 nucleotides are TGTGCCAGCCAACGGACCGGGGACACCACCCCCCCTGAAGCTTTCTTT. This chain links TRBV5-5 with TRBJ1-1; weak D call: TRBD1 (6 bases). The germline V gene has CDR1 SGHKS and CDR2 YYEKEE (reference sequence). The V end was cut by 7 bases, the J end by 6 bases, with 25 bases between. CDR3 length equals 16 residues.

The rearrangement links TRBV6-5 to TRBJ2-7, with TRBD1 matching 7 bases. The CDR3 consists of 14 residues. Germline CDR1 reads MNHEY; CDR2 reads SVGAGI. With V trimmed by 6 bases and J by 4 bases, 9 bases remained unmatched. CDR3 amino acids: CASSRGQAGYEQYF. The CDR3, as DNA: TGTGCCAGCAGCCGCGGACAGGCAGGATACGAGCAGTACTTC.

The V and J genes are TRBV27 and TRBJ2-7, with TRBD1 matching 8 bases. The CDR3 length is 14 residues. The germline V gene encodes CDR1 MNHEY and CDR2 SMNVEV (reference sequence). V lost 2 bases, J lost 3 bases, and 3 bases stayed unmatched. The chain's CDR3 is CASSLQGAHYEQYF. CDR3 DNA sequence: TGTGCCAGCAGTTTACAGGGGGCCCACTACGAGCAGTACTTC.

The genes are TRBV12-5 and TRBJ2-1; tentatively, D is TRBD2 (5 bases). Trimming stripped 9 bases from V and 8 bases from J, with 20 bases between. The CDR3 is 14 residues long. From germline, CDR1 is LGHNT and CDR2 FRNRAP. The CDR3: CASRGTSAIDEQFF. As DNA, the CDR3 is TGTGCTAGCCGGGGAACCTCGGCGATTGATGAGCAGTTCTTC.